The 26 T cell receptor beta chains presented below share a single source sample, sequenced in a study of blood T cell repertoires in COVID-19. TCRdb's table, derived via immunoSEQ multiplex PCR, lists solely in-frame clones and lacks some. The sample has about 280,000 clones, about 85% seen once. The source material was peripheral blood. All receptors come from a human donor in a cohort sampled during active COVID-19.

The CDR3 region is CSVERGSDEQFF. The CDR3 DNA reads as TGCAGCGTTGAAAGGGGGTCCGATGAGCAGTTCTTC. The chain joins TRBV29-1 to TRBJ2-1; D may be TRBD1 (6 bases). The germline V gene encodes CDR1 SQVTM and CDR2 ANQGSEA. The CDR3 runs to 12 residues. V lost 2 bases and J lost 8, with 10 bases in between.

V and J are TRBV28 and TRBJ1-4, with a weak D call TRBD1 (6 bases). Germline loops: CDR1 MDHEN, CDR2 SYDVKM. V lost 7 bases, J lost 0 bases, and 12 bases lay in between. The CDR3 extends over 15 amino acids. The CDR3: CASKSTGPTNEKLFF. CDR3 nucleotide sequence: TGTGCCAGCAAATCGACAGGACCAACTAATGAAAAACTGTTTTTT. Filled out from reference TRBV28 and TRBJ1-4, the complete variable domain reads DVKVTQSSRYLVKRTGEKVFLECVQDMDHENMFWYRQDPGLGLRLIYFSYDVKMKEKGDIPEGYSVSREKKERFSLILESASTNQTSMYLCASKSTGPTNEKLFFGSGTQLSVL.

The chain combines TRBV19 with TRBJ1-5; 7 positions agree with TRBD1. This CDR3 region has 15 residues. CDR1 is LNHDA and CDR2 is SQIVND in the germline V gene (reference sequence). Losses at the gene ends were 7 bases for V and 1 base for J; bases not matched to a gene: 7. CDR3 loop: CASISDRDSNQPQHF. The DNA for the CDR3 is TGTGCCAGTATCTCCGACAGGGACAGCAATCAGCCCCAGCATTTT. The variable domain in full, completed from reference TRBV19 and TRBJ1-5, reads DGGITQSPKYLFRKEGQNVTLSCEQNLNHDAMYWYRQDPGQGLRLIYYSQIVNDFQKGDIAEGYSVSREKKESFPLTVTSAQKNPTAFYLCASISDRDSNQPQHFGDGTRLSIL.

V usage is TRBV27 and J usage is TRBJ1-4; D is uncertain. The CDR3 extends over 13 amino acids. Germline loops: CDR1 MNHEY, CDR2 SMNVEV (reference sequence). Trimming shortened V by 3 bases and J by 5 bases, and 7 bases separated the two germline ends. The CDR3 reads CASSFSGNEKLFF. Written as DNA, the CDR3 is TGTGCCAGCAGTTTTTCGGGGAATGAAAAACTGTTTTTT.

The gene calls are TRBV6-5 and TRBJ2-7, with 11 bases lining up with TRBD2. With V trimmed by 10 bases and J by 3 bases, 5 bases remained unmatched. Germline V lookup: CDR1 MNHEY, CDR2 SVGAGI. CDR3 length: 13 amino acids. CDR3 nucleotides: TGTGCCATCGGGCTAGCGGGAGGCTACGAGCAGTACTTC. Amino acid sequence: CAIGLAGGYEQYF.

V usage is TRBV19 and J usage is TRBJ1-5; no definite D call. The CDR3 runs to 17 residues. The ends were cut back, 3 bases at V and 0 bases at J, with 15 bases in the middle. The germline V gene encodes CDR1 LNHDA and CDR2 SQIVND (reference sequence). The CDR3 is CASSILGTANSNQPQHF. CDR3 coding DNA: TGTGCCAGTAGTATCCTCGGCACAGCTAATAGCAATCAGCCCCAGCATTTT.

The J gene is TRBJ2-1, the V gene TRBV18; 7 bases align to TRBD2. Germline V gene lookup returns CDR1 KGHSH and CDR2 LQKENI. The J segment lost 8 bases and the V segment lost 0 bases, leaving 10 bases of the junction unmatched. This CDR3 spans 16 amino acids. Here the CDR3 DNA reads TGTGCCAGCTCACCACCAAGGGGACTATACCCCGATGAGCAGTTCTTC. Translated: CASSPPRGLYPDEQFF.

The chain has TRBV7-2 and TRBJ2-1; TRBD1 aligns across 9 bases. The germline CDR1 and CDR2 sequences are SGHTA and FQGNSA. The CDR3 runs 17 residues. V lost 6 bases, J lost 8 bases, and 17 bases stayed unmatched. The CDR3 loop is CASRAGQGINGLDEQFF. DNA for the CDR3: TGTGCCAGCAGAGCAGGACAGGGGATCAATGGGCTTGATGAGCAGTTCTTC.

The chain carries TRBV3-1 (or the pseudogene TRBV3-2) and TRBJ1-1; no clear D gene. The CDR3 is 12 amino acids. V gave up 1 base and J gave up 5 bases, with 5 bases separating them. The germline V gene encodes CDR1 LGHDT and CDR2 YNNKEL (reference sequence). In DNA, the CDR3 is TGTGCCAGCAGCCAAGTCGAGACTGAAGCTTTCTTT. It specifies CASSQVETEAFF.

The chain uses TRBV5-1 and TRBJ2-2; TRBD2 is a possible D gene (6 bases). The germline CDR1 and CDR2 sequences are SGHRS and YFSETQ. V lost 0 bases and J lost 5, with 8 bases in between. CDR3 size: 14 residues. The CDR3 DNA follows: TGCGCCAGCAGCTTGGGACTAGAGACCGGGGAGCTGTTTTTT. Translation: CASSLGLETGELFF.

The chain links TRBV7-9 to TRBJ1-6, with D unclear. The ends were cut back, 6 bases at V and 10 bases at J, with 13 bases in the middle. CDR1 and CDR2 (germline): SEHNR, FQNEAQ (reference sequence). The CDR3 covers 13 residues. CDR3 loop: CASSNEGRSPLHF. The CDR3 nucleotides read TGTGCCAGCAGTAACGAAGGGAGGTCACCCCTCCACTTT.

This rearrangement joins TRBV5-1 to TRBJ2-6, with D possibly being TRBD1 (6 bases). CDR1 and CDR2 from the germline V gene are SGHRS and YFSETQ. V gave up 4 bases and J gave up 2 bases, with 16 bases separating them. This CDR3 has 17 amino acids. The CDR3 DNA reads TGCGCCAGCAGCCCTGAGACGGCAGGGGCTGGGGCCAACGTCCTGACTTTC. As protein: CASSPETAGAGANVLTF.

The rearrangement uses TRBV28 and TRBJ2-7; 10 bases map to TRBD2. Trimming cost V 6 bases and J 1 base; bases outside gene matches: 9. The germline gives CDR1 MDHEN, CDR2 SYDVKM. This CDR3 spans 16 amino acids. In DNA, the CDR3 is TGTGCCAGCAGATCCTGGGTAGCGGGAGGTTCCTACGAGCAGTACTTC. This encodes CASRSWVAGGSYEQYF.

This sequence joins TRBV4-3 and TRBJ2-7; 7 bases line up with TRBD2. CDR1 and CDR2 (germline): LGHNA, YSLEER. The ends lost 2 bases at V and 2 bases at J; junction bases unmatched: 9. This CDR3 is built from 16 residues. CDR3 sequence (DNA): TGCGCCAGCAGCCAACTCCAGTCTAGCGGCACCTACGAGCAGTACTTC. It is translated as CASSQLQSSGTYEQYF.

The chain's CDR3 is CATSRRQEQVYEQYF. CDR3 bases: TGTGCCACCAGCAGGAGACAGGAACAGGTCTACGAGCAGTACTTC. The chain couples TRBV15 to TRBJ2-7; tentative D call: TRBD1 (6 bases). Germline V gene lookup returns CDR1 LNHNV and CDR2 YYDKDF (reference sequence). Trimming pared 3 bases from V and 3 bases from J, leaving 15 bases between. The CDR3 covers 15 residues.

The chain combines TRBV18 with TRBJ1-4; possibly TRBD1 for D (6 bases). This CDR3 contains 15 residues. CDR1 and CDR2 from the germline V gene are KGHSH and LQKENI. V gave up 5 bases and J gave up 0 bases, with 10 bases separating them. The CDR3 region has the DNA TGTGCCAGCTCAGGGGACATCGCAACTAATGAAAAACTGTTTTTT. This codes for CASSGDIATNEKLFF.

In this sample, this clone turned up once. The chain employs TRBV7-8 and TRBJ1-2; TRBD1 might be the D (5 bases). CDR3 length equals 14 residues. Germline-derived CDR1 and CDR2 are SGHVS and FQNEAQ. V lost 2 bases to trimming and J lost 4 bases, with 11 bases between them. The CDR3 protein is CASSLSGGIYGYTF. The DNA of the CDR3 is TGTGCCAGCAGCTTAAGCGGGGGGATCTATGGCTACACCTTC.

This sequence joins TRBV7-8 and TRBJ1-2, with a weak D call TRBD1 (5 bases). Germline loops: CDR1 SGHVS, CDR2 FQNEAQ. The V end lost 2 bases, the J end lost 8 bases, and 15 bases lay between the germline ends. CDR3 size: 14 residues. This CDR3 reads CASSLQGISIGYTF. The CDR3, as DNA: TGTGCCAGCAGCTTACAGGGTATCTCTATCGGCTACACCTTC. The whole variable domain, remainder taken from reference TRBV7-8 and TRBJ1-2, is GAGVSQSPRYKVAKRGQDVALRCDPISGHVSLFWYQQALGQGPEFLTYFQNEAQLDKSGLPSDRFFAERPEGSVSTLKIQRTQQEDSAVYLCASSLQGISIGYTFGSGTRLTVV.

The chain employs TRBV11-2 and TRBJ1-4, with TRBD1 matching 9 bases. The V and J ends lost 5 bases and 7 bases, in that order; junction bases with no gene match: 8. The CDR3 is 15 residues long. The V gene's germline CDR1 is SGHAT and CDR2 FQNNGV. The CDR3: CASSPGQGRFEKLFF. The CDR3 region has the DNA TGTGCCAGCAGCCCCGGACAGGGGCGTTTTGAAAAACTGTTTTTT.

In regard to this clone: Other DNA variants within this sample encode the same CDR3. The chain employs TRBV18 and TRBJ1-4; 8 bases map to TRBD1. The CDR3 length is 14 residues. Unmatched junction bases numbered 7, after V lost 6 bases and J lost 7 bases. Per germline, CDR1 KGHSH and CDR2 LQKENI. The CDR3 region is CASSPDRASEKLFF. The CDR3 bases are TGTGCCAGCTCCCCGGACAGGGCGAGTGAAAAACTGTTTTTT.

The rearrangement uses TRBV6-2 or TRBV6-3 and TRBJ2-5; the match to TRBD2 covers 12 bases. Germline trimming cut 4 bases from V and 2 bases from J; bases unmatched to any gene: 8. Germline V gives CDR1 MNHEY, CDR2 SVGEGT. The CDR3 length is 17 residues. This CDR3 reads CASSSGTSGRLQETQYF. The CDR3 nucleotides read TGTGCCAGCAGTTCGGGCACTAGCGGGAGGTTACAAGAGACCCAGTACTTC.

This clone is a singleton in its sample. This chain joins TRBV7-9 and TRBJ1-2; D not resolved. V lost 2 bases and J lost 4, with 14 bases in between. CDR1 and CDR2 (germline): SEHNR, FQNEAQ (reference sequence). The CDR3 spans 15 residues. This CDR3 reads CASSLTSATPYGYTF. As DNA, the CDR3 is TGTGCCAGCAGCTTAACATCCGCAACGCCCTATGGCTACACCTTC. Full variable domain (outside the CDR3, taken from reference TRBV7-9 and TRBJ1-2): DTGVSQNPRHKITKRGQNVTFRCDPISEHNRLYWYRQTLGQGPEFLTYFQNEAQLEKSRLLSDRFSAERPKGSFSTLEIQRTEQGDSAMYLCASSLTSATPYGYTFGSGTRLTVV.

The chain employs TRBV18 and TRBJ1-3, with a tentative D call TRBD1 (5 bases). CDR1 and CDR2 (germline): KGHSH, LQKENI. V was trimmed by 3 bases and J by 0 bases, leaving 9 bases between them. CDR3 length equals 15 residues. The CDR3: CASSPGLNSGNTIYF. CDR3 nucleotide sequence: TGTGCCAGCTCACCGGGACTAAACTCTGGAAACACCATATATTTT.

In its sample, this clone was seen a few times. The chain employs TRBV5-8 and TRBJ1-1; no clear D. This CDR3 has 13 residues. Germline-derived CDR1 and CDR2 are SGHTS and YDEGEE. Trimming took off 4 bases at V and 6 bases at J, with 13 bases between the two ends. The CDR3 DNA reads TGTGCCAGCAGCGTGGACGCTACGGCTGAAGCTTTCTTT. It translates to CASSVDATAEAFF.

V usage is TRBV4-3 and J usage is TRBJ1-1; possible D gene TRBD1, 6 bases. V lost 1 base and J 5 bases, leaving 14 bases between the germline ends. Germline V CDR1 and CDR2: LGHNA, YSLEER. The CDR3 length is 15 residues. The CDR3 DNA sequence: TGCGCCAGCAGCCAAGTTCTGGGGGCAGGAACTGAAGCTTTCTTT. Its protein product is CASSQVLGAGTEAFF.

This sequence joins TRBV9 and TRBJ2-1; a weak D match, TRBD2 (6 bases). The ends were cut back, 3 bases at V and 7 bases at J, with 20 bases in the middle. CDR1 and CDR2 from the germline V gene are SGDLS and YYNGEE. The length of the CDR3 is 16 residues. The CDR3 is CASSGRRGGALNEQFF. The CDR3 DNA sequence: TGTGCCAGCAGCGGCCGGCGGGGCGGGGCTCTGAATGAGCAGTTCTTC.